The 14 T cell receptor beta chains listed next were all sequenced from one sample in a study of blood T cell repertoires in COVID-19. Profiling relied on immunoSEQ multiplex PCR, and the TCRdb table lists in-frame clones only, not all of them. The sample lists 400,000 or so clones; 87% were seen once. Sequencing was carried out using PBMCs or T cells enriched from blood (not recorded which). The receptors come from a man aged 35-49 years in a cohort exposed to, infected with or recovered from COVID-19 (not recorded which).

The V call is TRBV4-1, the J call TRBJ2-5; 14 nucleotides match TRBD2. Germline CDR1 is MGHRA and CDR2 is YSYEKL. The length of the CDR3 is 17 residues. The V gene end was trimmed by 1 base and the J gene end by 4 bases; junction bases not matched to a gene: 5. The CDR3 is CASSQGTSGRLSETQYF. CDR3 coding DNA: TGCGCCAGCAGCCAAGGGACTAGCGGGAGGCTCTCAGAGACCCAGTACTTC.

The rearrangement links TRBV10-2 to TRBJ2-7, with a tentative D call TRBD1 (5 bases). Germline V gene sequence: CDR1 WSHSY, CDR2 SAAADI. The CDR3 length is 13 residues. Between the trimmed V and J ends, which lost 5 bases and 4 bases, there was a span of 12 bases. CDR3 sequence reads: CASSSGINYEQYF. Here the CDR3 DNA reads TGCGCCAGCAGTTCAGGGATCAATTACGAGCAGTACTTC.

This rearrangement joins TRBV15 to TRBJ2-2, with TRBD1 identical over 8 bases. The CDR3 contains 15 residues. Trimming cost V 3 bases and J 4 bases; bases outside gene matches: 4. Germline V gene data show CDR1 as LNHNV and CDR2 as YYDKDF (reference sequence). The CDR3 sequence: CATSRGTGSTGELFF. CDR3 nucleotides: TGTGCCACCAGCAGGGGGACAGGCAGCACCGGGGAGCTGTTTTTT.

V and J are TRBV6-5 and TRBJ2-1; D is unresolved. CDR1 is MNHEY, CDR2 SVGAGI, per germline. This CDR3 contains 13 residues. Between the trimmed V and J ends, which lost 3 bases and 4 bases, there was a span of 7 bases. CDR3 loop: CASSYTKYNEQFF. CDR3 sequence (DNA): TGTGCCAGCAGTTATACTAAGTACAATGAGCAGTTCTTC.

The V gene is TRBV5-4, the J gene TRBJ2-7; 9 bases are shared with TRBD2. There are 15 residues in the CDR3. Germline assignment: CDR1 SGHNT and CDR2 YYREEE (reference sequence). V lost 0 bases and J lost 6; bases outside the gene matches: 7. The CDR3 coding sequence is TGTGCCAGCAGCTTGGTTGGCGGGAGGGCCGCCGAGCAGTACTTC. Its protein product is CASSLVGGRAAEQYF. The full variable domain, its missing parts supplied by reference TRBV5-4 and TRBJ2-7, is ETGVTQSPTHLIKTRGQQVTLRCSSQSGHNTVSWYQQALGQGPQFIFQYYREEENGRGNFPPRFSGLQFPNYSSELNVNALELDDSALYLCASSLVGGRAAEQYFGPGTRLTVT.

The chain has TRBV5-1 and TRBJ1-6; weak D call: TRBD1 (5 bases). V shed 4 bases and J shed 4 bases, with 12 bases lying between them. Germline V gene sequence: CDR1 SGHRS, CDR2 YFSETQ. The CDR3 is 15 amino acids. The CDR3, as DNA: TGCGCCAGCAGCCCACAGACAGATTATAATTCACCCCTCCACTTT. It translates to CASSPQTDYNSPLHF.

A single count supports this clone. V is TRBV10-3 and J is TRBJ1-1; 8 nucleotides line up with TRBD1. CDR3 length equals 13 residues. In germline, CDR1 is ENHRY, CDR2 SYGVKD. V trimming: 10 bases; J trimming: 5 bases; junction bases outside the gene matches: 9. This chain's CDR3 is CATMTGERTEAFF. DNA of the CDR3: TGTGCCACTATGACAGGGGAGAGGACTGAAGCTTTCTTT.

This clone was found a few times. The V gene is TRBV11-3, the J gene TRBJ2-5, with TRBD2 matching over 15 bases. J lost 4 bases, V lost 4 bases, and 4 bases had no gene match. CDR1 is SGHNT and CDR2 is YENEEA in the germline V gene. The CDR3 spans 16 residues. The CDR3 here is CASSSGLAGGLETQYF. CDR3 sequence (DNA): TGTGCCAGCAGCTCGGGACTAGCGGGAGGATTAGAGACCCAGTACTTC.

DNA for the CDR3: TGTGCCAGCAGTAGGAAGGGGGCCTCCCAAAACGACTACGAGCAGTACTTC. This codes for CASSRKGASQNDYEQYF. The chain recombines TRBV21-1 with TRBJ2-7; TRBD1, the table's D call, lacks a check against the DNA. TRBV21-1 is labeled a pseudogene. This CDR3 spans 17 amino acids.

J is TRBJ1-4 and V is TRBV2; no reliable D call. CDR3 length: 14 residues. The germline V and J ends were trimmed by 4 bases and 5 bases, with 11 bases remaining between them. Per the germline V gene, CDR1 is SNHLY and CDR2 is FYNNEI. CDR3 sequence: CASSVGQLNEKLFF. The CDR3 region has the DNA TGTGCCAGCAGTGTTGGGCAGCTCAATGAAAAACTGTTTTTT. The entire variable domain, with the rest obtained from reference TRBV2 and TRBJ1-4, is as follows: EPEVTQTPSHQVTQMGQEVILRCVPISNHLYFYWYRQILGQKVEFLVSFYNNEISEKSEIFDDQFSVERPDGSNFTLKIRSTKLEDSAMYFCASSVGQLNEKLFFGSGTQLSVL.

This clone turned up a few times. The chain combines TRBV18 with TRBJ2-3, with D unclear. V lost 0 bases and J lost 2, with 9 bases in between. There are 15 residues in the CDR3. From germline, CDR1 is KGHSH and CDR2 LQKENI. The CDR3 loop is CASSPPQQTTDTQYF. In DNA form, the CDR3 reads TGTGCCAGCTCACCACCACAACAGACCACAGATACGCAGTATTTT.

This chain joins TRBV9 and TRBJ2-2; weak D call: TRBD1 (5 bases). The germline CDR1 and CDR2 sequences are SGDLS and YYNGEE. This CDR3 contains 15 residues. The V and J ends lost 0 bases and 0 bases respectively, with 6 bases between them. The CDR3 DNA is TGTGCCAGCAGCGTAGGGACAACGAACACCGGGGAGCTGTTTTTT. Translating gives CASSVGTTNTGELFF.

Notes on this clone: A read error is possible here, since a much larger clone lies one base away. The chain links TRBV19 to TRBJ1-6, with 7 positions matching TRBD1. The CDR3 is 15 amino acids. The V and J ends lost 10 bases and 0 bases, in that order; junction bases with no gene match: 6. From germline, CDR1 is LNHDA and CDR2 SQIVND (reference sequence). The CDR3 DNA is TGTGCCACCCGGACAGGTAGCTCCTATAATTCACCCCTCCACTTT. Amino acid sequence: CATRTGSSYNSPLHF.

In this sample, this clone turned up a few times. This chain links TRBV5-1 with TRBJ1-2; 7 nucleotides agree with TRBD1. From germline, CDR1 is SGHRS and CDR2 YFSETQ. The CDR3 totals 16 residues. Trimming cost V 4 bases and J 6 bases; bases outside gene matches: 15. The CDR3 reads CASSQIENTGANGYTF. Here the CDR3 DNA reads TGCGCCAGCAGCCAGATAGAGAACACAGGGGCTAATGGCTACACCTTC.